This T cell receptor beta chain was sequenced in a study of T cell responses to AZD1222 COVID-19 vaccine (dated by TCRdb to about 2021). As for the study more broadly: Because spike-specific TCR depth and breadth did not differ between the two schedules, AZD1222 recipients who got a second dose at roughly 4 weeks were pooled with those who got a second dose at roughly 12 weeks. TCR sequencing was performed for fewer than 250 trial participants, of whom about 210 were given two doses of AZD1222 and around 25 were given two doses of MenACWY control vaccine. Enrollment into the trials was organized by age into subgroups of 18-55, 56-69 and 70-plus years, and those subgroups contained about 150, 27 and 61 TCR-sequenced participants, respectively.

The CDR3 regions of human TCRbeta chains were subjected to immunosequencing. Concerning the study's data processing: Repertoire TCRs were matched against a reference library of SARS-CoV-2-specific TCRs generated with the MIRA antigen-specificity platform. Breadth was defined as the fraction of unique TCRs that were SARS-CoV-2-associated, and depth was defined as the fraction of total T cells that were SARS-CoV-2-associated. Each spike-specific TCR was assigned to its reactive spike region and to a CD4 or CD8 class using the MIRA data. Log10-transformed breadth and depth values were compared by one-way ANOVA with Sidak's multiple comparisons tests. Held by TCRdb, this immuneACCESS table contains in-frame sequences only and omits some clones. Under half of the omission traces to an unresolved V gene where checked; the cause of the rest is unknown. V, J and clone size are those of that table, while D and trimming were read from the DNA. Across this sample there are about 120,000 clones, with about 86% seen only once. The ten largest clones add up to roughly 9.9% of the sample.

The time point label, read with the paper, signifies: baseline before first vaccination. Vaccinee samples came from UK trials COV001 and COV002, including a single-blind randomized controlled phase 2/3 trial of AZD1222 (ChAdOx1 nCoV-19) in healthy adults. Trial participant PBMC samples were collected at day 0 and day 28 after the second dose for TCRbeta chain sequencing. Broad study findings and their caveats: The whole spike protein was spanned by vaccine-associated CD4 TCRs, and dominant responses were seen in regions 160-218 and 743-854. Conclusions about previously exposed vaccinees are limited because only five to seven AZD1222 recipients were SARS-CoV-2 seropositive at baseline. No day 14 peak-response samples were available, so repertoires were characterized only after the peak T cell response. Participants were mostly white British, with more females than males. The authors suggested clonal diversity may have been underestimated. Reportedly, almost half of the unique spike-specific TCRs recognized epitopes lying outside the regions that are mutated in the B.1.351 and B.1.1.7 variants. In the small 56-69-year group, the increase in depth fell short of significance, most likely because of low power. Spike-specific TCR breadth and depth rose significantly after two AZD1222 doses compared with day 0 and with MenACWY recipients.

Worth noting for this clone: It has no known antigen specificity. Qualities for individual bases were not recorded, and no much larger clone is one base off.

The CDR3 sequence holds 14 residues, the cysteine and phenylalanine included. The DNA shown is the 42-base CDR3, in frame from base 1. CDR1 and CDR2 are read off the germline V gene (reference sequence) as LNHDA and SQIVND. The junction shows trimming of 4 bases on V and 7 bases on J, plus 14 bases between the germline ends. The source is an adult in good health. The sample in question was peripheral blood, obtained on day 0 of AZD1222 vaccination. Recombination linked TRBV19 to TRBJ1-5, with the D gene not confidently named. The sequenced DNA: TGTGCCAGTAGTAGGACCGGGTCAGAACAGCCCCAGCATTTT. This yields the protein CASSRTGSEQPQHF. Supplemented by the reference TRBV19 and TRBJ1-5 proteins around the CDR3, the complete variable domain is DGGITQSPKYLFRKEGQNVTLSCEQNLNHDAMYWYRQDPGQGLRLIYYSQIVNDFQKGDIAEGYSVSREKKESFPLTVTSAQKNPTAFYLCASSRTGSEQPQHFGDGTRLSIL.